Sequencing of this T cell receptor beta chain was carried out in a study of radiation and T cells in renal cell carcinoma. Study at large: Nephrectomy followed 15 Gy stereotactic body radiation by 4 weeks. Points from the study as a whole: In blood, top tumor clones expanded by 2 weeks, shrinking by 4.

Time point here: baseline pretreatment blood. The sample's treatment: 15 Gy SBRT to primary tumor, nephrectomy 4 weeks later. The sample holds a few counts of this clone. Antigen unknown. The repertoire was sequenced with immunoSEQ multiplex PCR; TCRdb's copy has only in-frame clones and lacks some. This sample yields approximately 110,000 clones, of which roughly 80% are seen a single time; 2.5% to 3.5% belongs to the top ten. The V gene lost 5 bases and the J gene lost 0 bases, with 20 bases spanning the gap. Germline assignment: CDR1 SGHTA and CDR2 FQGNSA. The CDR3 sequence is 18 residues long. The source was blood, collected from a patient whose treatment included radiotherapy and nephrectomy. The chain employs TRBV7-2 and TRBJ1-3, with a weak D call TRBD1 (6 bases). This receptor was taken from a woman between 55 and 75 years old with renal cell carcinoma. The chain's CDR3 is CASSSPSGQRHSGNTIYF. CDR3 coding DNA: TGTGCCAGCAGCAGTCCCTCAGGACAGCGACACTCTGGAAACACCATATATTTT.